A selection of T cell receptor beta chains follows, all from one sample in a study of blood T cell repertoires in COVID-19. The protocol was immunoSEQ multiplex PCR, while the TCRdb copy is restricted to in-frame clones and leaves out a portion. The data show about 220,000 clones, roughly four fifths seen once. Sequenced: peripheral blood. These TCRs come from a woman in her thirties or forties with active or convalescent COVID-19. The CDR3 runs from the conserved cysteine through the conserved F or W. The D gene is left open where the match is weak. A row's size may be missing; if present it is once, few, many or a size class.

CDR3 protein	CDR3 DNA	J gene	D gene	clone size	V gene
CASSIAGGVYNEQFF	TGTGCCAGCAGTATCGCGGGGGGCGTTTACAATGAGCAGTTCTTC	TRBJ2-1	TRBD2	NA	TRBV6-5
CASSQSISGAGELFF	TGTGCCAGCAGCCAATCGATTTCAGGGGCCGGGGAGCTGTTTTTT	TRBJ2-2	NA	NA	TRBV4-2
CAWIKQVNEKLFF	TGTGCCTGGATAAAACAGGTTAATGAAAAACTGTTTTTT	TRBJ1-4	NA	NA	TRBV30
CASSIPGFDQPQHF	TGTGCCAGTAGTATTCCGGGTTTCGATCAGCCCCAGCATTTT	TRBJ1-5	NA	NA	TRBV19
CASSMTGGINYGYTF	TGTGCCAGTAGTATGACAGGCGGAATTAACTATGGCTACACCTTC	TRBJ1-2	NA	once	TRBV19
CASSYSVNTQGSGIGGYTF	TGTGCCAGCAGTTACTCGGTGAATACGCAGGGATCTGGTATCGGCGGCTACACCTTC	TRBJ1-2	NA	NA	TRBV6-2/TRBV6-3
CASRGLDRGHDYGYTF	TGTGCCAGCAGGGGACTAGACAGGGGGCACGACTATGGCTACACCTTC	TRBJ1-2	TRBD1	NA	TRBV3-1/TRBV3-2
CASSIGRDNQPQHF	TGTGCCAGTAGTATTGGGAGAGACAATCAGCCCCAGCATTTT	TRBJ1-5	NA	NA	TRBV19
CASSQSGTSEETQYF	TGTGCCAGCAGCCAATCGGGGACTAGCGAAGAGACCCAGTACTTC	TRBJ2-5	TRBD2	NA	TRBV16
CTVTPARGGGTDTQYF	TGCACCGTAACTCCCGCGCGGGGCGGGGGCACAGATACGCAGTATTTT	TRBJ2-3	NA	NA	TRBV29-1
CASSQFRDRGYTGYEQYF	TGTGCCAGCAGCCAGTTCCGGGACAGGGGTTACACCGGCTACGAGCAGTACTTC	TRBJ2-7	TRBD1	NA	TRBV3-1/TRBV3-2
CASSSWTGEGGYTF	TGTGCCAGCAGTTCCTGGACAGGGGAGGGTGGCTACACCTTC	TRBJ1-2	TRBD1	NA	TRBV6-5
CAISESSQPQHF	TGTGCCATCAGTGAGTCTAGTCAGCCCCAGCATTTT	TRBJ1-5	NA	NA	TRBV10-3
CAWSVQGGRYGYTF	TGTGCCTGGAGTGTACAGGGGGGACGCTATGGCTACACCTTC	TRBJ1-2	TRBD1	NA	TRBV30
CASSLATGGRTEAFF	TGCGCCAGCAGCTTGGCTACAGGGGGCCGGACTGAAGCTTTCTTT	TRBJ1-1	TRBD1	NA	TRBV5-1
CASSLDGAAYNSPLHF	TGTGCCAGCAGCTTAGATGGGGCAGCCTATAATTCACCCCTCCACTTT	TRBJ1-6	NA	NA	TRBV11-3